The 20 T cell receptor beta chains presented below share a single source sample, sequenced in a study of blood T cell repertoires in COVID-19. The protocol was immunoSEQ multiplex PCR, while the TCRdb copy is restricted to in-frame clones and leaves out a portion. The table lists almost 100,000 clones, roughly 86% of them singletons. Material for sequencing was peripheral blood. The receptors stem from a man between 50 and 59 years old with acute or convalescent COVID-19.

This clone was counted a few times. The J gene is TRBJ1-1, the V gene TRBV5-1, with D maybe TRBD1 (6 bases). The CDR3 has 15 residues. Deletions cut 4 bases from V and 3 bases from J, with 16 bases between. Per the germline V gene, CDR1 is SGHRS and CDR2 is YFSETQ. CDR3 DNA sequence: TGCGCCAGCAGCCCAGGCGGGGGGCAGGACACTGAAGCTTTCTTT. Translated, it gives CASSPGGGQDTEAFF.

The chain uses TRBV7-3 and TRBJ1-1; D call uncertain. CDR1 is SGHTA, CDR2 FQGTGA, per germline. With 4 bases removed from V and 2 bases from J, the gap between germline ends came to 11 bases. The CDR3 is made up of 14 amino acids. This chain's CDR3 is CASSSVGSNTEAFF. The CDR3 DNA is TGTGCCAGCAGCTCCGTGGGCAGTAACACTGAAGCTTTCTTT.

By proportion, this clone is medium-sized. This sequence joins TRBV4-1 and TRBJ2-3; unclear D gene. Trimming took 4 bases from V and 0 from J, leaving 11 bases between them. CDR1 is MGHRA, CDR2 YSYEKL, per germline. This CDR3 is built from 15 residues. CDR3 nucleotide sequence: TGCGCCAGCAGCCCGGCGGATATTAGCACAGATACGCAGTATTTT. Translation: CASSPADISTDTQYF.

The chain carries TRBV18 and TRBJ1-4, with a possible D match to TRBD1 (6 bases). This CDR3 comprises 13 residues. V lost 5 bases and J lost 8, with 12 bases in between. Looked up from germline, CDR1 is KGHSH and CDR2 is LQKENI. CDR3 sequence: CASSTRDTEKLFF. CDR3 sequence (DNA): TGTGCCAGCTCAACAAGGGACACCGAAAAACTGTTTTTT. The entire variable domain, with the rest obtained from reference TRBV18 and TRBJ1-4, is as follows: NAGVMQNPRHLVRRRGQEARLRCSPMKGHSHVYWYRQLPEEGLKFMVYLQKENIIDESGMPKERFSAEFPKEGPSILRIQQVVRGDSAAYFCASSTRDTEKLFFGSGTQLSVL.

This CDR3 reads CASSRGGTGGQHYGYTF. The DNA of the CDR3 is TGTGCCAGCAGCCGGGGCGGGACAGGGGGCCAACACTATGGCTACACCTTC. The V call is TRBV11-2, the J call TRBJ1-2, with 12 bases identical to TRBD1. Trimming took 5 bases from V and 3 from J; bases not matched to a gene: 10. CDR1 is SGHAT and CDR2 is FQNNGV in the germline V gene. The CDR3 is made up of 17 amino acids.

V usage is TRBV13 and J usage is TRBJ2-1; 7 bases are a match to TRBD2. The CDR3 runs 13 residues. Unmatched junction bases numbered 3, after V lost 0 bases and J lost 10 bases. Germline values: CDR1 PRHDT, CDR2 FYEKMQ (reference sequence). The CDR3 loop reads CASSLGAGKEQFF. Written as DNA, the CDR3 is TGTGCCAGCAGCTTAGGAGCGGGAAAAGAGCAGTTCTTC.

The chain employs TRBV2 and TRBJ1-3; TRBD1 matches 7 bases. The CDR3 is 16 amino acids. The ends lost 6 bases at V and 4 bases at J; junction bases unmatched: 12. Germline CDR1 reads SNHLY; CDR2 reads FYNNEI. As DNA, the CDR3 is TGTGCCAGCAGAGCGACAGGGCGGGTGGGAGGAAACACCATATATTTT. It specifies CASRATGRVGGNTIYF.

The chain combines TRBV30 with TRBJ2-1, with 11 bases aligning to TRBD2. The CDR3 length is 16 residues. V gave up 2 bases and J gave up 6 bases; unmatched junction bases: 9. Looked up from germline, CDR1 is GTSNPN and CDR2 is SVGIG (reference sequence). CDR3 nucleotide sequence: TGTGCCTGGAGTCTCTTTTCGGGACTAGCGGCCAATGAGCAGTTCTTC. This gives the protein CAWSLFSGLAANEQFF. Based on the CDR3 plus reference TRBV30 and TRBJ2-1, the full variable domain is SQTIHQWPATLVQPVGSPLSLECTVEGTSNPNLYWYRQAAGRGLQLLFYSVGIGQISSEVPQNLSASRPQDRQFILSSKKLLLSDSGFYLCAWSLFSGLAANEQFFGPGTRLTVL.

The rearrangement uses TRBV30 and TRBJ2-3; 12 bases line up with TRBD2. V was clipped by 0 bases and J by 3 bases; unmatched bases: 10. Germline CDR1 is GTSNPN and CDR2 is SVGIG (reference sequence). CDR3 length: 18 amino acids. DNA for the CDR3: TGTGCCTGGAGTGTAGGGAGGTGGACTAGCGGGATAACAGATACGCAGTATTTT. This sequence encodes CAWSVGRWTSGITDTQYF.

The chain is built from TRBV5-3 and TRBJ2-7; 10 bases agree with TRBD2. TRBV5-3 is an open reading frame whose function is uncertain. The trim removed 4 bases at V and 5 bases at J, leaving 6 bases unmatched. The CDR3 covers 14 residues. The CDR3 spells CARSSGRDPDEQYF. CDR3 coding DNA: TGTGCCAGAAGCAGCGGGAGGGACCCGGACGAGCAGTACTTC.

This chain uses TRBV11-2 with TRBJ2-7, with D maybe TRBD1 (5 bases). The CDR3 spans 15 residues. Deletions cut 5 bases from V and 0 bases from J, with 14 bases between. Per germline, CDR1 SGHAT and CDR2 FQNNGV. In DNA, the CDR3 is TGTGCCAGCAGCGCATCCAGGGTGAGCTCCTACGAGCAGTACTTC. Translation gives CASSASRVSSYEQYF.

The gene calls are TRBV25-1 and TRBJ2-2; D possibly corresponds to TRBD2 (6 bases). V gave up 4 bases and J gave up 6 bases, with 15 bases separating them. The CDR3 runs to 15 residues. CDR1 and CDR2 (germline): MGHDK, SYGVNS. The CDR3 here is CASSASAGSPGELFF. CDR3 nucleotides: TGTGCCAGCAGTGCCTCTGCCGGGAGTCCCGGGGAGCTGTTTTTT. The full variable domain, completed using reference TRBV25-1 and TRBJ2-2, is EADIYQTPRYLVIGTGKKITLECSQTMGHDKMYWYQQDPGMELHLIHYSYGVNSTEKGDLSSESTVSRIRTEHFPLTLESARPSHTSQYLCASSASAGSPGELFFGEGSRLTVL.

In nucleotides, the CDR3 is TGTGCCAGCAGTGAACAGAACTATGGCTACACCTTC. Amino acid sequence: CASSEQNYGYTF. The gene calls are TRBV25-1 and TRBJ1-2; D is uncertain. V was shortened by 2 bases and J by 2 bases, with 3 bases between the two germline ends. The length of the CDR3 is 12 residues. Germline V gene lookup returns CDR1 MGHDK and CDR2 SYGVNS.

This clone was recorded only once. The CDR3 loop reads CASSLGRLAGGPETQYF. The DNA for the CDR3 is TGTGCCAGCAGCTTAGGGCGACTAGCGGGAGGGCCGGAGACCCAGTACTTC. The chain couples TRBV7-8 to TRBJ2-5; 14 nucleotides line up with TRBD2. CDR1 and CDR2 from the germline V gene are SGHVS and FQNEAQ. CDR3 size: 17 residues. The J segment lost 5 bases and the V segment lost 1 base, leaving 6 bases of the junction unmatched.

V gene TRBV5-1 combines with J gene TRBJ2-3, with 9 bases aligning to TRBD2. CDR3 length: 17 residues. Germline assignment: CDR1 SGHRS and CDR2 YFSETQ. Unmatched junction bases numbered 11, after V lost 5 bases and J lost 1 base. The CDR3 loop reads CASRKNIAGEGTDTQYF. CDR3 DNA sequence: TGCGCCAGCAGAAAGAATATAGCGGGAGAAGGCACAGATACGCAGTATTTT.

Here the CDR3 DNA reads TGCGCCAGTTCACGGGACAGCTTCTACGAGCAGTACTTC. Translated, it gives CASSRDSFYEQYF. The chain uses TRBV5-1 and TRBJ2-7, with 7 bases matching TRBD1. CDR1 and CDR2 from the germline V gene are SGHRS and YFSETQ. V was clipped by 8 bases and J by 3 bases; unmatched bases: 8. This CDR3 has 13 amino acids.

This clone has a single count. The rearrangement uses TRBV28 and TRBJ2-2, with 8 bases identical to TRBD2. CDR3 length: 18 amino acids. V gave up 6 bases and J gave up 0 bases; unmatched junction bases: 12. Germline V gene data show CDR1 as MDHEN and CDR2 as SYDVKM. CDR3 residues: CASRLYRRGAANTGELFF. The CDR3 DNA reads as TGTGCCAGCAGACTTTACCGGCGGGGGGCGGCGAACACCGGGGAGCTGTTTTTT. Using reference TRBV28 and TRBJ2-2 for the parts outside the CDR3, the full variable domain is DVKVTQSSRYLVKRTGEKVFLECVQDMDHENMFWYRQDPGLGLRLIYFSYDVKMKEKGDIPEGYSVSREKKERFSLILESASTNQTSMYLCASRLYRRGAANTGELFFGEGSRLTVL.

The genes are TRBV11-2 and TRBJ2-1, with D tentatively TRBD2 (5 bases). V lost 3 bases to trimming and J lost 7 bases, with 7 bases between them. Germline V lookup: CDR1 SGHAT, CDR2 FQNNGV. This CDR3 spans 12 amino acids. The CDR3 spells CASSFRGNEQFF. CDR3 bases: TGTGCCAGCAGCTTCAGAGGGAATGAGCAGTTCTTC.

The genes are TRBV5-4 and TRBJ1-4; the D is unclear. The CDR3 is 16 amino acids. V gave up 3 bases and J gave up 0 bases, with 12 bases separating them. Germline CDR1 reads SGHNT; CDR2 reads YYREEE (reference sequence). CDR3 in DNA: TGTGCCAGCAGCTCCCGCCCCGCTACAACTAATGAAAAACTGTTTTTT. Amino acids: CASSSRPATTNEKLFF.

The CDR3 nucleotides are TGCGCCAGCAGCCCGCGGACAGGGAGTCAGCCCCAGCATTTT. This codes for CASSPRTGSQPQHF. This chain joins TRBV5-1 and TRBJ1-5, with TRBD1 matching over 8 bases. Germline loops: CDR1 SGHRS, CDR2 YFSETQ. With V trimmed by 4 bases and J by 6 bases, 6 bases remained unmatched. This CDR3 has 14 residues. Supplemented by reference TRBV5-1 and TRBJ1-5, the full variable domain reads KAGVTQTPRYLIKTRGQQVTLSCSPISGHRSVSWYQQTPGQGLQFLFEYFSETQRNKGNFPGRFSGRQFSNSRSEMNVSTLELGDSALYLCASSPRTGSQPQHFGDGTRLSIL.